This T cell receptor beta chain was sequenced for a study of early T cells in non-severe SARS-CoV-2 infection. In its sample, this clonotype is medium-sized. TCRdb reprocessed the 5' RACE reads via MiXCR and lists one record per CDR3 protein. The table lists 35,000 to 45,000 distinct CDR3 sequences, 5.5% to 8% of them singletons. CDR1 MNHNY and CDR2 SVGAGI come from the germline V gene (reference sequence). J was trimmed by 4 bases and V by 6 bases; bases with no gene match: 6. The CDR3 is 14 amino acids. This specimen consisted of whole blood, obtained at baseline. The sequence derives from an adult who was a healthcare worker with PCR-confirmed SARS-CoV-2 infection or an uninfected control (not recorded which). The chain carries TRBV6-6 and TRBJ1-5; 7 bases line up with TRBD1. In nucleotides, the CDR3 is TGTGCCAGCAGAACAGGGACAGAAAATCAGCCCCAGCATTTT. Its translation is CASRTGTENQPQHF.